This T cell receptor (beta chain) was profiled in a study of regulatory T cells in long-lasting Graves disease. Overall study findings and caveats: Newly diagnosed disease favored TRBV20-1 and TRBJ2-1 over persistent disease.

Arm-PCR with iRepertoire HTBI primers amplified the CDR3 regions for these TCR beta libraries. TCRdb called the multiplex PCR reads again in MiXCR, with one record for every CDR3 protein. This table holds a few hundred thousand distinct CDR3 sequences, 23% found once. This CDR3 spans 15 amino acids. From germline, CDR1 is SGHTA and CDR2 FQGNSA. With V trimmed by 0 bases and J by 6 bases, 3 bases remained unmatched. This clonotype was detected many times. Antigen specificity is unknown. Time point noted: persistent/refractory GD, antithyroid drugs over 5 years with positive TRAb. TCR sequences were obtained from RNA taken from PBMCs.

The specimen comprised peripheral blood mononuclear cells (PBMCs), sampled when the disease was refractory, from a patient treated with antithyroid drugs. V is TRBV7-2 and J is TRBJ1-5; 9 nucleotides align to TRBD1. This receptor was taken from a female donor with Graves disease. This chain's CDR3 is CASSLATGGGQPQHF. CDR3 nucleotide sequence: TGTGCCAGCAGCTTAGCGACAGGGGGTGGTCAGCCCCAGCATTTT.